This T cell receptor (beta chain) was found in a study of blood T cell repertoires in COVID-19. For the study at large: Samples of COVID-19 (acute and convalescent) were obtained from the United States, Italy and Spain.

The CDR3 consists of 15 residues. The trim removed 3 bases at V and 5 bases at J, leaving 7 bases unmatched. Data came from immunoSEQ multiplex PCR; TCRdb stores just in-frame clones and leaves some out. The sample holds roughly 200,000 clones, around 88% seen once. This TCR derives from a woman aged 25-40 years who had been exposed to COVID-19. V and J are TRBV23-1 and TRBJ2-1; 7 bases map to TRBD1. TRBV23-1 is an ORF, with its function uncertain. The sequencing input was PBMCs or T cells enriched from blood (not recorded which). CDR3 nucleotides: TGCGCCAGCAGTCATCCCCGGGACAGAGACAATGAGCAGTTCTTC. The encoded protein is CASSHPRDRDNEQFF.